In its sample, the clone carrying this T cell receptor (beta chain) was seen many times. The antigen is not known. This sample is drawn from a study of cytomegalovirus exposure and HLA in healthy donors. Study-wide results and caveats: In a later analysis, a missense DCLRE1C variant was linked to TCR beta V- and J-gene trimming. High sensitivity and specificity were reportedly achieved when the classifier diagnosed cytomegalovirus status.

Amplification used 60 Vbeta primers and 13 Jbeta primers. Libraries were prepared by immunoSEQ multiplex PCR; TCRdb keeps only in-frame clonotypes and omits some of them. This table has approximately 200,000 clones, about 80% appearing once. Germline values: CDR1 SEHNR, CDR2 FQNEAQ (reference sequence). The V segment lost 8 bases and the J segment 8 bases; nucleotides outside the gene matches: 7. The CDR3 loop spans 12 amino acids. Sample: PBMCs. This clonotype originated in a woman aged 18-35 years in good health and CMV-seropositive. This chain connects TRBV7-9 to TRBJ1-2, with 8 bases lining up with TRBD1. The CDR3 nucleotides read TGTGCCAGCGCCTTAGACAGGGGAGGCTACACCTTC. Translating it yields CASALDRGGYTF.